The 16 T cell receptor beta chains in this list originate from one sample, sequenced in a study of cytomegalovirus exposure and HLA in healthy donors. Vbeta (60) and Jbeta (13) primers were used in the PCR. Profiled with immunoSEQ multiplex PCR; TCRdb holds only in-frame clones, not every one. The sample data list some 120,000 clones. Sequencing was performed on PBMCs. The receptor set was obtained from a woman aged 60-75 years in good health and CMV-seronegative.

The chain is built from TRBV10-3 and TRBJ2-6; TRBD2 aligns across 10 bases. Germline V CDR1 and CDR2: ENHRY, SYGVKD. The CDR3 spans 15 residues. V lost 5 bases and J lost 2; bases outside the gene matches: 0. CDR3 DNA sequence: TGTGCCATCAGTAGCGGGGGGGCTGGGGCCAACGTCCTGACTTTC. Protein sequence: CAISSGGAGANVLTF.

The genes are TRBV28 and TRBJ2-2, with a weak D call TRBD2 (6 bases). Germline CDR1 reads MDHEN; CDR2 reads SYDVKM. CDR3 length: 17 amino acids. The V end was cut by 5 bases, the J end by 5 bases, with 21 bases between. The CDR3 spells CASSPITGTAGTGELFF. CDR3 in DNA: TGTGCCAGCAGTCCGATTACCGGGACGGCGGGGACCGGGGAGCTGTTTTTT.

The J gene is TRBJ2-7, the V gene TRBV5-1; no reliable D call. This CDR3 spans 13 amino acids. Trimming pared 0 bases from V and 3 bases from J, leaving 7 bases between. The germline V gene has CDR1 SGHRS and CDR2 YFSETQ. CDR3 in DNA: TGCGCCAGCAGCTTGGGTTCTTACTACGAGCAGTACTTC. It yields the protein CASSLGSYYEQYF.

The J gene is TRBJ1-2, the V gene TRBV6-5, with D possibly matching TRBD1 (6 bases). Germline loops: CDR1 MNHEY, CDR2 SVGAGI. The CDR3 loop spans 13 amino acids. V gave up 6 bases and J gave up 5 bases, with 13 bases separating them. CDR3 region: CASSSGHFYGYTF. CDR3 nucleotides: TGTGCCAGCAGCTCGGGACACTTTTATGGCTACACCTTC.

About this clone itself: At one end, the junction sequence differs from germline, possibly due to a read error. The chain links TRBV6-1 to TRBJ1-2, with D possibly being TRBD1 (5 bases). The length of the CDR3 is 13 residues. The germline V gene encodes CDR1 MNHNS and CDR2 SASEGT. This CDR3 reads CASRKALRQRRGF. For the CDR3, the DNA is TGTGCCAGCAGGAAGGCCCTCAGACAGAGGCGAGGCTTC.

CDR3: CASRDSVPDTQYF. In DNA, the CDR3 is TGTGCCAGTAGGGACTCCGTTCCAGATACGCAGTATTTT. The V call is TRBV19, the J call TRBJ2-3; the D gene is possibly TRBD2 (5 bases). Germline V lookup: CDR1 LNHDA, CDR2 SQIVND (reference sequence). V gave up 6 bases and J gave up 4 bases, with 11 bases separating them. CDR3 length: 13 residues.

The V call is TRBV15, the J call TRBJ1-5; D is possibly TRBD1 (5 bases). Trimming stripped 6 bases from V and 4 bases from J, with 19 bases between. The CDR3 consists of 16 residues. In germline, CDR1 is LNHNV, CDR2 YYDKDF (reference sequence). The CDR3 reads CATSPRTGGANQPQHF. CDR3 coding DNA: TGTGCCACCAGTCCCCGTACCGGAGGGGCAAATCAGCCCCAGCATTTT.

The CDR3 DNA sequence: TGTGCCAGCAGCTTGGCAGGTGACACTGAAGCTTTCTTT. Protein sequence: CASSLAGDTEAFF. The chain combines TRBV7-9 with TRBJ1-1; D unresolved. Germline CDR1 SEHNR, CDR2 FQNEAQ (reference sequence). Trimming left V 3 bases short and J 3 bases short, with 8 bases between. This CDR3 contains 13 residues. Combining the CDR3 with reference TRBV7-9 and TRBJ1-1 gives the whole variable domain DTGVSQNPRHKITKRGQNVTFRCDPISEHNRLYWYRQTLGQGPEFLTYFQNEAQLEKSRLLSDRFSAERPKGSFSTLEIQRTEQGDSAMYLCASSLAGDTEAFFGQGTRLTVV.

The rearrangement joins TRBV5-1 to TRBJ1-2, with D possibly TRBD1 on 6 matching bases. The V gene's germline CDR1 is SGHRS and CDR2 YFSETQ. Trimming shortened V by 4 bases and J by 0 bases, and 34 bases separated the two germline ends. This CDR3 region has 22 residues. The CDR3 loop reads CASSPGVQTGSSRPASNYGYTF. The CDR3 nucleotides read TGCGCCAGCAGCCCCGGAGTCCAGACAGGCAGCAGCAGACCCGCTTCTAACTATGGCTACACCTTC.

The chain employs TRBV19 and TRBJ2-2; 9 bases are a match to TRBD2. Unmatched junction bases numbered 4, after V lost 9 bases and J lost 2 bases. Germline CDR1 is LNHDA and CDR2 is SQIVND (reference sequence). This CDR3 contains 14 residues. CDR3 DNA sequence: TGTGCCAGCTTGCGGGAGGGAAACACCGGGGAGCTGTTTTTT. Encoded protein: CASLREGNTGELFF. Variable domain in full (rest from reference TRBV19 and TRBJ2-2): DGGITQSPKYLFRKEGQNVTLSCEQNLNHDAMYWYRQDPGQGLRLIYYSQIVNDFQKGDIAEGYSVSREKKESFPLTVTSAQKNPTAFYLCASLREGNTGELFFGEGSRLTVL.

The chain has TRBV7-9 and TRBJ2-2; TRBD2 is a possible D gene (6 bases). This CDR3 region has 14 residues. Germline CDR1 is SEHNR and CDR2 is FQNEAQ (reference sequence). The V end lost 5 bases, the J end lost 4 bases, and 11 bases lay between the germline ends. The DNA for the CDR3 is TGTGCCAGCAGCCGATTCGGGGGCACCGGGGAGCTGTTTTTT. This encodes CASSRFGGTGELFF.

As DNA, the CDR3 is TGTGCCAGTAGTCAAGGTGCCCAGGGTCTTGGGGCCAACGTCCTGACTTTC. Translated, it gives CASSQGAQGLGANVLTF. This chain links TRBV19 with TRBJ2-6, with D perhaps TRBD1 (5 bases). The CDR3 totals 17 residues. CDR1 and CDR2 (germline): LNHDA, SQIVND (reference sequence). The ends were cut back, 5 bases at V and 3 bases at J, with 17 bases in the middle.

Here the CDR3 reads CASEGSLTGNEQFF. CDR3 DNA sequence: TGTGCCAGTGAGGGTAGCCTAACCGGCAATGAGCAGTTCTTC. The rearrangement links TRBV6-1 to TRBJ2-1, with D possibly being TRBD2 (5 bases). The V end was cut by 9 bases, the J end by 6 bases, with 18 bases between. The CDR3 loop spans 14 amino acids. The V gene's germline CDR1 is MNHNS and CDR2 SASEGT.

The J gene is TRBJ2-7, the V gene TRBV11-3, with D possibly matching TRBD1 (6 bases). The CDR3 contains 17 residues. V lost 5 bases and J lost 0, with 20 bases in between. Germline assignment: CDR1 SGHNT and CDR2 YENEEA. The CDR3 here is CASSPPGFTGLSYEQYF. CDR3 DNA sequence: TGTGCCAGCAGCCCACCCGGGTTCACAGGGCTCTCCTACGAGCAGTACTTC. Together with reference TRBV11-3 and TRBJ2-7, the CDR3 gives the full variable domain: EAGVVQSPRYKIIEKKQPVAFWCNPISGHNTLYWYLQNLGQGPELLIRYENEEAVDDSQLPKDRFSAERLKGVDSTLKIQPAELGDSAVYLCASSPPGFTGLSYEQYFGPGTRLTVT.

J is TRBJ1-2 and V is TRBV2; tentative D call: TRBD1 (6 bases). V was trimmed by 5 bases and J by 6 bases, leaving 16 bases between them. The CDR3 contains 14 residues. Germline CDR1 is SNHLY and CDR2 is FYNNEI. For the CDR3, the DNA is TGTGCCAGCAGTCGCACAACAGGGATTGATGGCTACACCTTC. Amino acid sequence: CASSRTTGIDGYTF.

The chain recombines TRBV2 with TRBJ1-1; 11 bases are shared with TRBD1. There are 15 residues in the CDR3. Germline loops: CDR1 SNHLY, CDR2 FYNNEI. V lost 8 bases and J lost 4; bases outside the gene matches: 9. CDR3 amino acids: CASGQGARSITEAFF. CDR3 nucleotide sequence: TGTGCCAGCGGACAGGGGGCGAGGTCGATCACTGAAGCTTTCTTT.